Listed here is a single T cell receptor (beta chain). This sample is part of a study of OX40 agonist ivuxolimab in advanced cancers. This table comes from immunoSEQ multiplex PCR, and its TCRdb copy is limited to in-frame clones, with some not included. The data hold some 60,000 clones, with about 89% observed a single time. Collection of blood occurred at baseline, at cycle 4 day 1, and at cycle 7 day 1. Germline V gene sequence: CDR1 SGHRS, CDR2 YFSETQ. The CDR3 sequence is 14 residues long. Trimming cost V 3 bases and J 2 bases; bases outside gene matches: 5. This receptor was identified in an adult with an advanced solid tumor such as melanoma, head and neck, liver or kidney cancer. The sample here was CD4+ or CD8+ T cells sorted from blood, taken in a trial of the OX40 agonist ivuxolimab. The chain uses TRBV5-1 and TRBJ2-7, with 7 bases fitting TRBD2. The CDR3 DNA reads TGCGCCAGCAGCTCAAGCGGGATTCCCTACGAGCAGTACTTC. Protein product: CASSSSGIPYEQYF.